This T cell receptor (beta chain) comes out of a study of blood T cells in healthy people across ages. Through a sample-barcoded 5' primer and a J-beta primer mix, a second PCR was run for roughly 6 to 12 cycles. TCRdb re-derived calls from the 5' RACE reads in MiXCR, one entry per CDR3 protein. This repertoire shows about 1.8 million distinct CDR3 sequences, just under 50% found once; its top ten account for around 2.1%. Germline values: CDR1 MGHRA, CDR2 YSYEKL. V lost 0 bases, J lost 4 bases, and 13 bases lay in between. CDR3 length equals 16 residues. The chain combines TRBV4-1 with TRBJ1-5; D not resolved. The sample taken for sequencing was blood. This receptor was taken from a woman in her 40s in good health. The CDR3 DNA follows: TGCGCCAGCAGCCAAGATATGATGGCCCTGAATCAGCCCCAGCATTTT. This encodes CASSQDMMALNQPQHF.